Listed below are T cell receptor beta chains from one sample, sequenced in a study of graft-versus-host responses after intestinal transplantation. The antigens these receptors bind are not known. The assay was immunoSEQ multiplex PCR, and TCRdb's table has in-frame clones only and misses some. The sample consists of some 79,000 clones, 85% to 90% of them appearing once. The sequencing used unstimulated CD4+ T cells sorted from spleen or lymph node cells, collected before intestinal transplant. These receptor sequences come from a human donor who received an intestinal transplant. The CDR3 runs from the conserved cysteine through the conserved F or W. D genes are given only for firm matches. A row's size may be missing; if present it is once, few, many or a size class.

v_call	j_call	d_call	clone_size	cdr3_aa	cdr3_nt
TRBV2	TRBJ1-1	NA	NA	CASSEEGRKLDFF	TGTGCCAGCAGTGAAGAGGGGCGGAAACTGGATTTCTTT
TRBV5-1	TRBJ2-5	NA	NA	CASRPSLHGGQETQYF	TGCGCCAGCAGGCCGTCCCTACACGGGGGTCAAGAGACCCAGTACTTC
TRBV4-2	TRBJ2-1	TRBD2	NA	CASSPRTSGGAVYNEQFF	TGTGCCAGCAGCCCCCGGACTAGCGGGGGGGCCGTCTACAATGAGCAGTTCTTC
TRBV5-6	TRBJ1-2	NA	NA	CASSLSQNYGYTF	TGTGCCAGCAGCTTGTCCCAAAACTATGGCTACACCTTC
TRBV21-1	TRBJ1-6	NA	few	CASRRRENSPLHF	TGTGCCAGCCGCCGGAGGGAGAATTCACCCCTCCACTTT
TRBV27	TRBJ1-1	NA	NA	CASSPTGWPEAFF	TGTGCCAGCAGTCCAACAGGATGGCCTGAAGCTTTCTTT
TRBV27	TRBJ2-6	NA	NA	CASGTLYRASGANVLTF	TGTGCCAGCGGAACCCTTTACAGGGCCTCTGGGGCCAACGTCCTGACTTTC
TRBV5-6	TRBJ2-3	TRBD2	NA	CASSSRLADTDTQYF	TGTGCCAGCAGCAGCCGACTAGCGGACACAGATACGCAGTATTTT
TRBV6-5	TRBJ1-4	TRBD1	once	CASSYGTDREKKLFF	TGTGCCAGCAGTTACGGAACGGACAGGGAGAAAAAACTGTTTTTT
TRBV27	TRBJ2-1	NA	NA	CASSLQRSYNEQFF	TGTGCCAGCAGTTTACAGCGATCCTACAATGAGCAGTTCTTC
TRBV4-1	TRBJ2-5	TRBD2	NA	CASSQDWPSGSQTQYF	TGCGCCAGCAGCCAAGATTGGCCTAGCGGGAGCCAGACCCAGTACTTC
TRBV18	TRBJ2-7	TRBD2	NA	CASGGVQNSYEQYF	TGTGCCAGCGGGGGGGTGCAAAACTCCTACGAGCAGTACTTC
TRBV28	TRBJ1-2	TRBD1	NA	CASSPGQGARGYTF	TGTGCCAGCAGTCCTGGACAGGGGGCGCGCGGCTACACCTTC
TRBV10-3	TRBJ1-5	NA	NA	CAISESNGQPQHF	TGTGCCATCAGTGAGTCGAACGGTCAGCCCCAGCATTTT
TRBV5-4	TRBJ1-1	TRBD1	NA	CASSRQGETEAFF	TGTGCCAGCTCCCGACAGGGGGAGACTGAAGCTTTCTTT
TRBV2	TRBJ2-1	TRBD2	NA	CAGSFGGGWGEQFF	TGTGCCGGATCCTTTGGCGGGGGATGGGGTGAGCAGTTCTTC
TRBV7-8	TRBJ1-4	NA	once	CASSFYGGGREKLFF	TGTGCCAGCAGCTTCTACGGGGGAGGGAGGGAAAAACTGTTTTTT
TRBV7-2	TRBJ2-3	NA	NA	CASSSRGADTQYF	TGTGCCAGCAGCTCGCGGGGCGCAGATACGCAGTATTTT
TRBV2	TRBJ2-1	NA	NA	CASLGNEQFF	TGTGCCAGTCTAGGAAATGAGCAGTTCTTC